What follows describes a single T cell receptor beta chain. The antigen remains undetermined. Relative to the germline gene, one junction end is altered; a read error may explain this. A second PCR of 7 to 11 cycles used a sample-barcoded 5' primer and a J-beta primer mix. TCRdb passed the 5' RACE reads through MiXCR, listing each CDR3 protein once. This sample has around 870,000 distinct CDR3 sequences, with 29% found just once. The CDR3 is made up of 15 amino acids. The germline gives CDR1 SGDLS, CDR2 YYNGEE. Per sample, a minimum of 7 million PBMCs were isolated. Extraction yielded at least 6 micrograms of total RNA per sample. The sample originates from a study of blood T cells in healthy people across ages. Findings and limits, study-wide: The diversity estimates, figures obtained from one million T cells, were considered underestimates. More naive CD4+ cells and higher diversity marked long-lived donors relative to aged donors.

Sequencing used blood. The sequence was obtained from a woman of 80 years or more in good health. The chain uses TRBV9 and TRBJ2-1, with D possibly being TRBD1 (6 bases). The CDR3 sequence is CASSGEAGEYNGQFF. As DNA, the CDR3 is TGTGCCAGCAGCGGAGAGGCAGGGGAGTACAATGGGCAGTTCTTC.